A single T cell receptor beta chain is shown here with its context. The sample holds many counts of this clonotype. Its antigen remains unidentified. There are no base qualities to consult, and no much larger clone falls within one base. Relative to germline, V is 3 bases shorter and J is 0 bases shorter, with 11 bases between their ends. From the germline V gene (reference sequence), CDR1 is DFQATT and CDR2 is SNEGSKA. Taken from cysteine to phenylalanine, the CDR3 has 14 residues. Here the CDR3 DNA is all that survives: 42 bases in frame from base 1. Patients with hyperthyroidism were aged 18 to 65 years, had been newly diagnosed, and had a disease duration of less than 2 months. Anyone with other autoimmune diseases, uncontrolled infections, pregnancy or lactation was excluded from the study. Diagnosis relied on clinical symptoms, serum thyroxine, TRAb, thyroid ultrasound and orbital computed tomography. Total RNA was extracted with Trizol reagent and quality-checked on an Agilent 2100 Bioanalyzer.

The sample belongs to a study of Graves' ophthalmopathy and Graves' hyperthyroidism (dated by TCRdb to the late 2010s). Regarding the complete study: A patient counted as having stable hyperthyroidism if there was no progression to ophthalmopathy within 18 months of follow-up. In a handful of hyperthyroidism patients, the T-cell repertoire of thyroid tissue was compared with the T-cell repertoire of blood. The study used TCR beta repertoire signatures to distinguish Graves' ophthalmopathy from Graves' hyperthyroidism and to predict progression to ophthalmopathy. In total, some 140 blood samples were TCR-sequenced: 43 ophthalmopathy, under 85 hyperthyroidism and some 17 hyperthyroidism-to-ophthalmopathy patients. To explore V-J signatures distinguishing ophthalmopathy from hyperthyroidism, a discovery set of under 110 patients (around 42 ophthalmopathy, roughly 60 stable hyperthyroidism) was enrolled. Following sample collection, hyperthyroidism patients were given methimazole at a starting dose of 30 mg daily, and ophthalmopathy patients were given high-dose intravenous methylprednisolone. The independent validation cohort included approximately 19 hyperthyroidism patients plus 17 patients who later progressed from hyperthyroidism to ophthalmopathy. General findings and caveats noted by the study authors: Sample size was not statistically predetermined, and group allocation was not concealed from the investigators. In validation, the model predicted ophthalmopathy progression with about 71% sensitivity and roughly 72% specificity; roughly 11 predicted patients were CT-confirmed with GO in a median of 6.5 months. Most of the expanded thyroid clonotypes with a frequency above 0.001 were also detected in blood, and it was suggested that the thyroid immune response may be reflected by blood repertoires. In cross-validation, the 13-signature model distinguished ophthalmopathy from stable hyperthyroidism with approximately 85% sensitivity and around 81% specificity, and in the test set the corresponding values were roughly 78% and 74%.

For repertoire sequencing, TCR beta CDR3 regions were amplified from RNA transcripts. HTBI primers and the Qiagen OneStep RT-PCR kit were used in a first-round RT-PCR, which was followed by a second-round multiplex PCR, size selection and purification. Libraries were sequenced paired-end with 100 bp reads on an Illumina HiSeq2000. Per the original workflow: SOAPnuke was used to process the reads, throwing out any read that had adapters, had uncalled bases, had a mean Phred below 15, or lacked an exact constant-primer or identifier match. High-quality paired reads were merged with COPE v1.2.5. Each unique nucleotide sequence was defined as a clonotype, and clonotypes were aligned to IMGT TRB V, D and J references with MiTCR v1.1. Analysis was restricted to V-J combinations with a frequency above 0.0001, which covered approximately 99% of repertoires. For each V-J combination, a TCR clonal expansion and chaos score was defined as F50 clonal expansion divided by the chaos observed in the TCRdist matrix. Welch's t-statistics and random forest were used to reduce features to about a dozen V-J combinations, which were fed into a naive Bayes classifier. Thyroid-blood repertoire similarity was quantified with the Morisita-Horn index. Using fastp trimming at Q25 and MiXCR clonotype assembly, TCRdb reanalyzed the public sequencing data and kept in-frame beta chains. Every distinct CDR3 protein forms one entry, paired with its most common genes and DNA. TCRdb, not the original authors, processed these V and J calls. In this sample the table shows around 590,000 distinct CDR3 sequences, 35% to 45% of which occur a single time. The ten largest clones capture roughly 4.5% of the sample.

The origin of this receptor is an adult man with Graves' hyperthyroidism. Rearrangement joined TRBV20-1 to TRBJ1-1; no confident D gene assignment can be made. The source material was peripheral blood or thyroid tissue (not recorded which). In nucleotides, the sequence is TGCAGTGCTAGGGTATATTCCATGAACACTGAAGCTTTCTTT. Translated, this gives CSARVYSMNTEAFF.